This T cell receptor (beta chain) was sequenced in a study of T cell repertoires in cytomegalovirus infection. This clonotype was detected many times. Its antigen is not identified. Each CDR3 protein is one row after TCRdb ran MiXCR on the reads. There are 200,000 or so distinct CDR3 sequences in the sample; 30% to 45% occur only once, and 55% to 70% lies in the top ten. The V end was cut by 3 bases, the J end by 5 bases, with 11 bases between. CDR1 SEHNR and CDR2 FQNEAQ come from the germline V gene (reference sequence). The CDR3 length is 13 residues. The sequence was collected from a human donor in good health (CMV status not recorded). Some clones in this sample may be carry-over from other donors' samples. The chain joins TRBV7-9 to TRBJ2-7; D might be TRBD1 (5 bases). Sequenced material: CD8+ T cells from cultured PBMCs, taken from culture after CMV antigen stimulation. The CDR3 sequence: CASSLTDTNEQYF. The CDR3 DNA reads TGTGCCAGCAGCTTGACGGACACTAACGAGCAGTACTTC. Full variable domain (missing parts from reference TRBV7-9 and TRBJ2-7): DTGVSQNPRHKITKRGQNVTFRCDPISEHNRLYWYRQTLGQGPEFLTYFQNEAQLEKSRLLSDRFSAERPKGSFSTLEIQRTEQGDSAMYLCASSLTDTNEQYFGPGTRLTVT.